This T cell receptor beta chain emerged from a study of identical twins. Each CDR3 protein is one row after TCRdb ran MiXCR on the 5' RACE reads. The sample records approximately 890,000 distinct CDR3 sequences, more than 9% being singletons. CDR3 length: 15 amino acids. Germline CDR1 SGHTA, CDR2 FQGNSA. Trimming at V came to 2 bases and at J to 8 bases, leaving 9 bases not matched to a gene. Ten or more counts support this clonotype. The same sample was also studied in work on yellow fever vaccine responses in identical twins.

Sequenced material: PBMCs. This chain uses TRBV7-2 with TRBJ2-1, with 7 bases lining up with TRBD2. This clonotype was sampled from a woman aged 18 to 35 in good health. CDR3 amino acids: CASSLTGTISDEQFF. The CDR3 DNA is TGTGCCAGCAGCTTAACGGGGACTATCTCCGATGAGCAGTTCTTC.